These T cell receptor beta chains were read from a single sample in a study of siplizumab effects on memory and regulatory T cells. The table came from immunoSEQ multiplex PCR; TCRdb's copy has only in-frame clones and leaves some out. This sample has under 95,000 clones, with around 94% found just once. Sequenced sample: non-Treg CD4+ T cells sorted from blood. Receptor source: a human donor in good health. The CDR3 runs from the conserved cysteine through the conserved F or W. The D gene is left open where the match is weak. Size is stated for part of the rows, as once, few or many counts, or as a class when the clone is expanded.

V gene: TRBV30; clone size: NA; D gene: NA; J gene: TRBJ1-1; CDR3 DNA: TGTGCCTGGAACGGCCCCCTTAAAGCTTTCTTT; CDR3 protein: CAWNGPLKAFF
V gene: TRBV11-3; clone size: NA; D gene: NA; J gene: TRBJ1-1; CDR3 DNA: TGTGCCAGCAGCTTAGAAAAAGGTGAAGCTTTCTTT; CDR3 protein: CASSLEKGEAFF
V gene: TRBV7-2; clone size: NA; D gene: TRBD1; J gene: TRBJ1-6; CDR3 DNA: TGTGCCAGCAGCCCCCCGGACAGGGGGGTTTCACCCCTCCACTTT; CDR3 protein: CASSPPDRGVSPLHF
V gene: TRBV7-3; clone size: NA; D gene: NA; J gene: TRBJ2-2; CDR3 DNA: TGTGCCAGCAGCCCGACCATCGGGCCCGGGGAGCTGTTTTTT; CDR3 protein: CASSPTIGPGELFF
V gene: TRBV19; clone size: NA; D gene: TRBD1; J gene: TRBJ1-4; CDR3 DNA: TGTGCCAGTACCGAAACCGCCGGGACAGGGCTTGAAAAACTGTTTTTT; CDR3 protein: CASTETAGTGLEKLFF
V gene: TRBV28; clone size: NA; D gene: TRBD2; J gene: TRBJ2-1; CDR3 DNA: TGTGCCAGCAGTTTGCGTCCGCGGGGGTTTGAGCAGTTCTTC; CDR3 protein: CASSLRPRGFEQFF
V gene: TRBV30; clone size: few; D gene: NA; J gene: TRBJ1-1; CDR3 DNA: TGTGCCTGGAGTGGAGGGGCAGACACTGAAGCTTTCTTT; CDR3 protein: CAWSGGADTEAFF
V gene: TRBV6-6; clone size: NA; D gene: NA; J gene: TRBJ1-3; CDR3 DNA: TGTGCCAGCAGTTACGCGGACAGCCTCTCTGGAAACACCATATATTTT; CDR3 protein: CASSYADSLSGNTIYF
V gene: TRBV7-8; clone size: NA; D gene: NA; J gene: TRBJ1-5; CDR3 DNA: TGTGCCAGCAGGTCCTCAAGCATCGATAGCAATCAGCCCCAGCATTTT; CDR3 protein: CASRSSSIDSNQPQHF
V gene: TRBV29-1; clone size: NA; D gene: NA; J gene: TRBJ1-2; CDR3 DNA: TGCAGCGTTGACGGCGCGGATGCTAACTATGGCTACACCTTC; CDR3 protein: CSVDGADANYGYTF
V gene: TRBV30; clone size: NA; D gene: NA; J gene: TRBJ1-4; CDR3 DNA: TGTGCCTGGGAGGGTATAGCTAATGAAAAACTGTTTTTT; CDR3 protein: CAWEGIANEKLFF
V gene: TRBV4-2; clone size: NA; D gene: TRBD2; J gene: TRBJ2-2; CDR3 DNA: TGTGCCAGCAGCTTCGGACTAGCGCCCTTGAACACCGGGGAGCTGTTTTTT; CDR3 protein: CASSFGLAPLNTGELFF
V gene: TRBV10-3; clone size: NA; D gene: NA; J gene: TRBJ2-6; CDR3 DNA: TGTGCCATCAGTGATAGAGCAGGGCTTGGCTCTGGGGCCAACGTCCTGACTTTC; CDR3 protein: CAISDRAGLGSGANVLTF
V gene: TRBV11-2; clone size: NA; D gene: NA; J gene: TRBJ2-1; CDR3 DNA: TGTGCCAGCAGGAGGCAGGATGAGCAGTTCTTC; CDR3 protein: CASRRQDEQFF
V gene: TRBV29-1; clone size: once; D gene: TRBD1; J gene: TRBJ1-2; CDR3 DNA: TGCAGCGTCCCGGGACAGGGGATCTATGGCTACACCTTC; CDR3 protein: CSVPGQGIYGYTF
V gene: TRBV29-1; clone size: NA; D gene: TRBD1; J gene: TRBJ2-1; CDR3 DNA: TGCAGCGTTGGGACGGCAGGGGGATACAATGAGCAGTTCTTC; CDR3 protein: CSVGTAGGYNEQFF
V gene: TRBV25-1; clone size: once; D gene: NA; J gene: TRBJ2-5; CDR3 DNA: TGTGCCAGCAGTGAAAGGCAGATCCAAGAGACCCAGTACTTC; CDR3 protein: CASSERQIQETQYF
V gene: TRBV5-1; clone size: few; D gene: TRBD1; J gene: TRBJ1-1; CDR3 DNA: TGCGCCAGCAGCTTGGCCCCCAGACGGACAGGGGAGACTGAAGCTTTCTTT; CDR3 protein: CASSLAPRRTGETEAFF
V gene: TRBV18; clone size: NA; D gene: TRBD1; J gene: TRBJ1-1; CDR3 DNA: TGTGCCAGCTCATCCACAGGGGGCGATACTGAAGCTTTCTTT; CDR3 protein: CASSSTGGDTEAFF
V gene: TRBV15; clone size: NA; D gene: NA; J gene: TRBJ2-1; CDR3 DNA: TGTGCCACCAGCAGGGAGGCTCCCCTACCCAATGAGCAGTTCTTC; CDR3 protein: CATSREAPLPNEQFF
V gene: TRBV6-1; clone size: NA; D gene: NA; J gene: TRBJ2-3; CDR3 DNA: TGTGCCAGCAGTGAAGCAGGGTTCACAGATACGCAGTATTTT; CDR3 protein: CASSEAGFTDTQYF
V gene: TRBV4-1; clone size: NA; D gene: NA; J gene: TRBJ1-5; CDR3 DNA: TGCGCCAGCAGCCCACTTAGTAGCAATCAGCCCCAGCATTTT; CDR3 protein: CASSPLSSNQPQHF
V gene: TRBV5-1; clone size: few; D gene: NA; J gene: TRBJ2-1; CDR3 DNA: TGCGCCAGCAGCTTGCGTGAACAGGGAGTGGCGAATGAGCAGTTCTTC; CDR3 protein: CASSLREQGVANEQFF
V gene: TRBV4-2; clone size: NA; D gene: NA; J gene: TRBJ1-1; CDR3 DNA: TGTGCCAGCAGCCAAGTCGTCGGGACGGCGAACACTGAAGCTTTCTTT; CDR3 protein: CASSQVVGTANTEAFF
V gene: TRBV9; clone size: NA; D gene: NA; J gene: TRBJ2-1; CDR3 DNA: TGTGCCAGCAGCGCCGGGGGTGAGCAGTTCTTC; CDR3 protein: CASSAGGEQFF
V gene: TRBV2; clone size: NA; D gene: NA; J gene: TRBJ1-2; CDR3 DNA: TGTGCCAGCACCACCAAAACAGGGAGTTATGGCTACACCTTC; CDR3 protein: CASTTKTGSYGYTF
V gene: TRBV4-1; clone size: NA; D gene: NA; J gene: TRBJ1-5; CDR3 DNA: TGCGCCAGCAGCCAATTAGGTAGCAATCAGCCCCAGCATTTT; CDR3 protein: CASSQLGSNQPQHF
V gene: TRBV11-2; clone size: once; D gene: NA; J gene: TRBJ2-5; CDR3 DNA: TGTGCCAGCAACTCCCAAGAGACCCAGTACTTC; CDR3 protein: CASNSQETQYF
V gene: TRBV6-1; clone size: once; D gene: NA; J gene: TRBJ1-1; CDR3 DNA: TGTGCCAGCACGCGGATTCGCACTGAAGCTTTCTTT; CDR3 protein: CASTRIRTEAFF
V gene: TRBV7-2; clone size: NA; D gene: NA; J gene: TRBJ2-7; CDR3 DNA: TGTGCCAGCAGCTTAGGCGGGACCGAGCAGTACTTC; CDR3 protein: CASSLGGTEQYF